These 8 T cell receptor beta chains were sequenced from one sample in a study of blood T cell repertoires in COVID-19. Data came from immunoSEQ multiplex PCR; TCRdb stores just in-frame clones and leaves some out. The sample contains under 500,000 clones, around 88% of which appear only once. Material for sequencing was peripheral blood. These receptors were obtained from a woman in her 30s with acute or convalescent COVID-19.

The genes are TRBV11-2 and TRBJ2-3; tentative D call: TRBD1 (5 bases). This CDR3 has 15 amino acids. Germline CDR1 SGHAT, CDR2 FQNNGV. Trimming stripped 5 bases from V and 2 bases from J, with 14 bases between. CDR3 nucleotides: TGTGCCAGCAGCGGAAGGGGCGACATCACAGATACGCAGTATTTT. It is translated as CASSGRGDITDTQYF. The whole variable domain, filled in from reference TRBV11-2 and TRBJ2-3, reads EAGVAQSPRYKIIEKRQSVAFWCNPISGHATLYWYQQILGQGPKLLIQFQNNGVVDDSQLPKDRFSAERLKGVDSTLKIQPAKLEDSAVYLCASSGRGDITDTQYFGPGTRLTVL.

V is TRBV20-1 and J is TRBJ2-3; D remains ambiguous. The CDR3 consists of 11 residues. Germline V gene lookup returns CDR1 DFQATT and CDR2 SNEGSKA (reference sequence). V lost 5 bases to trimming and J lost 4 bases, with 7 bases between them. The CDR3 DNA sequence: TGCAGTGCTCTCCGGGCAGATACGCAGTATTTT. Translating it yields CSALRADTQYF.

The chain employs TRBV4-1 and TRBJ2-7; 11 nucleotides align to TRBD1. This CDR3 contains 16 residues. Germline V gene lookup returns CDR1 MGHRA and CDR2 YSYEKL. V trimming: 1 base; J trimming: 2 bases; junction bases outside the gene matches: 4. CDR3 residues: CASSQAPGQGAYEQYF. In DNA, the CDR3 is TGCGCCAGCAGCCAAGCTCCGGGACAGGGGGCCTACGAGCAGTACTTC.

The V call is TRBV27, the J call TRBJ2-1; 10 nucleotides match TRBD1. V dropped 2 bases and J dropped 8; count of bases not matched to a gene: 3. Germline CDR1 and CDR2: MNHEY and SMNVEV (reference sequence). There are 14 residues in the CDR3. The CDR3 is CASSLGTGADEQFF. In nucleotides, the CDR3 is TGTGCCAGCAGTTTAGGGACAGGGGCGGATGAGCAGTTCTTC.

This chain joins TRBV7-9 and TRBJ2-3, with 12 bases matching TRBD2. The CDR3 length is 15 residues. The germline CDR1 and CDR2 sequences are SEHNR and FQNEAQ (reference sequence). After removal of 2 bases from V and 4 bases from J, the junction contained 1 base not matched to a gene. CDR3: CASSLLAGGSDTQYF. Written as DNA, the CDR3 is TGTGCCAGCAGCTTACTAGCGGGGGGGTCAGATACGCAGTATTTT. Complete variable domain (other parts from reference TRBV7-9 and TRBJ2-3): DTGVSQNPRHKITKRGQNVTFRCDPISEHNRLYWYRQTLGQGPEFLTYFQNEAQLEKSRLLSDRFSAERPKGSFSTLEIQRTEQGDSAMYLCASSLLAGGSDTQYFGPGTRLTVL.

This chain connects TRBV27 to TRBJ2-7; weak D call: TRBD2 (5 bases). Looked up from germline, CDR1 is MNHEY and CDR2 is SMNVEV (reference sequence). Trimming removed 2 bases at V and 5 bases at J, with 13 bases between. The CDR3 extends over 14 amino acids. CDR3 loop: CASSLGQRAHEQYF. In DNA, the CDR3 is TGTGCCAGCAGTTTAGGGCAGAGGGCCCACGAGCAGTACTTC.

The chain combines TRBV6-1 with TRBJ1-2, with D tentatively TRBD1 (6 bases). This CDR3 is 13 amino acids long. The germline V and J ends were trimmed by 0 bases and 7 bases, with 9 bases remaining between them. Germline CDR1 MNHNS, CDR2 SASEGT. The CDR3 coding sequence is TGTGCCAGCAGTGAAGCAGGGGGTGGTGGCTACACCTTC. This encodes CASSEAGGGGYTF.

The CDR3 is CASSLVGQGTGELFF. As DNA, the CDR3 is TGTGCCAGCAGCTTAGTCGGACAGGGCACCGGGGAGCTGTTTTTT. The chain couples TRBV7-2 to TRBJ2-2; 8 bases align to TRBD1. This CDR3 spans 15 amino acids. The V segment lost 1 base and the J segment 4 bases; nucleotides outside the gene matches: 2. Germline V gives CDR1 SGHTA, CDR2 FQGNSA.